The 4 T cell receptor beta chains below come from one sample, sequenced in a study of T cell responses to AZD1222 COVID-19 vaccine. Libraries were prepared by immunoSEQ multiplex PCR; TCRdb keeps only in-frame clonotypes and omits some of them. The sample has approximately 180,000 clones, 75% to 90% seen once. Sequenced material: peripheral blood, taken on day 0 of AZD1222 vaccination. These receptors all stem from an adult in good health.

This rearrangement joins TRBV10-3 to TRBJ2-1, with 9 bases identical to TRBD1. Trimming cost V 4 bases and J 9 bases; bases outside gene matches: 4. Germline values: CDR1 ENHRY, CDR2 SYGVKD. The CDR3 length is 13 residues. The CDR3 is CAISGDREGEQFF. The DNA of the CDR3 is TGTGCCATCAGTGGGGACAGGGAGGGTGAGCAGTTCTTC.

This chain joins TRBV6-1 and TRBJ2-6, with a possible D match to TRBD1 (6 bases). The germline V gene encodes CDR1 MNHNS and CDR2 SASEGT. V was clipped by 1 base and J by 2 bases, with 9 bases between them. The length of the CDR3 is 16 residues. DNA for the CDR3: TGTGCCAGCAGTGAAGAAAGGACAGCTGGGGCCAACGTCCTGACTTTC. As protein: CASSEERTAGANVLTF.

V gene TRBV18 combines with J gene TRBJ1-5, with 8 positions matching TRBD1. J gave up 2 bases and V 3 bases, and 6 bases lay outside the gene matches. In germline, CDR1 is KGHSH, CDR2 LQKENI. The CDR3 runs to 16 residues. DNA for the CDR3: TGTGCCAGCTCACCGACCTTGACAGGGGGCAATCAGCCCCAGCATTTT. Its protein is CASSPTLTGGNQPQHF.

The rearrangement joins TRBV28 to TRBJ1-6; D is possibly TRBD1 (5 bases). CDR3 length: 15 amino acids. Trimming took off 7 bases at V and 4 bases at J, with 14 bases between the two ends. Germline V gene data show CDR1 as MDHEN and CDR2 as SYDVKM. The CDR3: CASTSLTAYNSPLHF. CDR3 sequence (DNA): TGTGCCAGCACCTCTTTGACAGCTTATAATTCACCCCTCCACTTT.